The 24 T cell receptor beta chains reported below all come from one sample, sequenced in a study of cytomegalovirus exposure and HLA in healthy donors. A multiplex PCR was run with 60 Vbeta primers and 13 Jbeta primers. Sequencing used immunoSEQ multiplex PCR; TCRdb keeps in-frame clones, though not all of them. The sample holds roughly 150,000 clones, approximately 79% seen once. The specimen sequenced was PBMCs. These receptors all come from a male donor in good health and CMV-seronegative.

This chain joins TRBV29-1 and TRBJ2-2; no clear D. From germline, CDR1 is SQVTM and CDR2 ANQGSEA. The CDR3 has 12 amino acids. Trimming removed 6 bases at V and 2 bases at J, with 7 bases between. The CDR3 spells CSVPLNTGELFF. The CDR3 nucleotides are TGCAGCGTCCCCCTTAACACCGGGGAGCTGTTTTTT.

In nucleotides, the CDR3 is TGCGCCAGCAGCTCCACAGGGTCCACTGGAAACACCATATATTTT. Its translation is CASSSTGSTGNTIYF. This chain joins TRBV5-1 and TRBJ1-3; a weak D match, TRBD1 (6 bases). Trimming shortened V by 3 bases and J by 2 bases, and 12 bases separated the two germline ends. CDR3 size: 15 residues. Germline CDR1 SGHRS, CDR2 YFSETQ.

The chain recombines TRBV19 with TRBJ1-6; no firm D call. Trimming removed 8 bases from V and 7 bases from J, with 12 bases in between. CDR3 length: 13 amino acids. Germline V lookup: CDR1 LNHDA, CDR2 SQIVND (reference sequence). The CDR3 sequence: CASYPGKNSPLHF. The CDR3 DNA sequence: TGTGCCAGTTATCCCGGGAAGAATTCACCCCTCCACTTT. Full variable domain (outside the CDR3, taken from reference TRBV19 and TRBJ1-6): DGGITQSPKYLFRKEGQNVTLSCEQNLNHDAMYWYRQDPGQGLRLIYYSQIVNDFQKGDIAEGYSVSREKKESFPLTVTSAQKNPTAFYLCASYPGKNSPLHFGNGTRLTVT.

The chain employs TRBV10-1 and TRBJ2-1; D remains ambiguous. With 0 bases removed from V and 5 bases from J, the gap between germline ends came to 8 bases. The CDR3 sequence is 14 residues long. The germline CDR1 and CDR2 sequences are WNHNN and SYGVQD (reference sequence). The CDR3 loop is CASSESGRDNEQFF. DNA for the CDR3: TGCGCCAGCAGTGAGTCGGGCAGAGACAATGAGCAGTTCTTC.

The rearrangement links TRBV15 to TRBJ1-1, with D possibly matching TRBD1 (5 bases). V was shortened by 8 bases and J by 5 bases, with 21 bases between the two germline ends. The CDR3 runs to 15 residues. From germline, CDR1 is LNHNV and CDR2 YYDKDF (reference sequence). CDR3 bases: TGTGCCACCGGCCGCCATCTCGGGGGTAAAACTGAAGCTTTCTTT. This sequence encodes CATGRHLGGKTEAFF.

The chain joins TRBV29-1 to TRBJ1-5; perhaps TRBD1 as D (5 bases). Per the germline V gene, CDR1 is SQVTM and CDR2 is ANQGSEA. This CDR3 region has 13 residues. Trimming stripped 5 bases from V and 5 bases from J, with 13 bases between. CDR3 in DNA: TGCAGCGTTTTGGCAGGGTTTGATCAGCCCCAGCATTTT. Translated, it gives CSVLAGFDQPQHF.

The chain uses TRBV5-1 and TRBJ1-4; 9 bases match TRBD1. Germline CDR1 SGHRS, CDR2 YFSETQ. Trimming removed 4 bases from V and 8 bases from J; junction bases left unmatched: 9. This CDR3 has 15 residues. The DNA of the CDR3 is TGCGCCAGCAGCCCGTTGGACAGGGGAGGCGAAAAACTGTTTTTT. It codes for CASSPLDRGGEKLFF.

J is TRBJ1-4 and V is TRBV6-1; the match to TRBD1 covers 7 bases. After removal of 3 bases from V and 5 bases from J, the junction contained 6 bases not matched to a gene. This CDR3 is 15 amino acids long. Germline V gene data show CDR1 as MNHNS and CDR2 as SASEGT. The CDR3 DNA sequence: TGTGCCAGCAGTGATTGGGGACAGCAAAATGAAAAACTGTTTTTT. Its protein product is CASSDWGQQNEKLFF.

J is TRBJ1-5 and V is TRBV5-4, with D maybe TRBD1 (5 bases). This CDR3 region has 13 residues. Looked up from germline, CDR1 is SGHNT and CDR2 is YYREEE (reference sequence). Between the trimmed V and J ends, which lost 4 bases and 4 bases, there was a span of 9 bases. CDR3 coding DNA: TGTGCCAGCAGCCGGGACTCTAATCAGCCCCAGCATTTT. The encoded protein is CASSRDSNQPQHF.

J is TRBJ2-2 and V is TRBV19; 8 bases match TRBD1. The CDR3 has 14 amino acids. J lost 6 bases, V lost 6 bases, and 6 bases had no gene match. The germline V gene has CDR1 LNHDA and CDR2 SQIVND (reference sequence). Here the CDR3 reads CASRRGQAPGELFF. The CDR3 nucleotides read TGTGCCAGTAGGAGGGGACAGGCCCCCGGGGAGCTGTTTTTT.

The chain links TRBV5-4 to TRBJ2-2; D is unclear. V was cut by 0 bases and J by 6 bases, with 3 bases left in between. This CDR3 has 12 residues. Germline values: CDR1 SGHNT, CDR2 YYREEE (reference sequence). CDR3 residues: CASSLDSGELFF. CDR3 nucleotide sequence: TGTGCCAGCAGCTTGGACTCCGGGGAGCTGTTTTTT. Together with reference TRBV5-4 and TRBJ2-2, the CDR3 gives the full variable domain: ETGVTQSPTHLIKTRGQQVTLRCSSQSGHNTVSWYQQALGQGPQFIFQYYREEENGRGNFPPRFSGLQFPNYSSELNVNALELDDSALYLCASSLDSGELFFGEGSRLTVL.

The rearrangement uses TRBV5-1 and TRBJ2-2; D remains unclear. Per germline, CDR1 SGHRS and CDR2 YFSETQ. CDR3 length: 13 amino acids. V was pared by 0 bases and J by 6 bases, with 6 bases between. The CDR3 reads CASSLVAAGELFF. DNA for the CDR3: TGCGCCAGCAGCTTGGTGGCGGCCGGGGAGCTGTTTTTT.

This clone was seen a handful of times. V usage is TRBV30 and J usage is TRBJ1-4, with 8 bases aligning to TRBD1. Looked up from germline, CDR1 is GTSNPN and CDR2 is SVGIG (reference sequence). The CDR3 is 14 amino acids. V was pared by 2 bases and J by 7 bases, with 6 bases of the junction left unmatched. The CDR3 sequence is CAWSFVTGVEKLFF. As DNA, the CDR3 is TGTGCCTGGAGTTTCGTGACAGGGGTTGAAAAACTGTTTTTT.

This clone was observed once. The V gene is TRBV5-1, the J gene TRBJ1-1, with TRBD1 as a possible D gene (6 bases). V lost 7 bases to trimming and J lost 6 bases, with 16 bases between them. The CDR3 totals 13 residues. Germline loops: CDR1 SGHRS, CDR2 YFSETQ. DNA for the CDR3: TGCGCCAGCGCTATAACAGGGAGATCTGAAGCTTTCTTT. Its protein product is CASAITGRSEAFF.

This clone was counted only a few times. The chain is built from TRBV9 and TRBJ1-5; 9 positions agree with TRBD1. Germline lookup yields CDR1 SGDLS and CDR2 YYNGEE. The CDR3 is made up of 20 amino acids. Trimming took 4 bases from V and 2 from J; bases not matched to a gene: 19. CDR3 bases: TGTGCCAGCAGCAGAGTACGGGACAGGGCTTTTATTTTCGGCAATCAGCCCCAGCATTTT. This encodes CASSRVRDRAFIFGNQPQHF.

The genes are TRBV11-2 and TRBJ2-7; no clear D. This CDR3 has 11 residues. Deletions cut 5 bases from V and 4 bases from J, with 6 bases between. From germline, CDR1 is SGHAT and CDR2 FQNNGV. CDR3 sequence reads: CASSPLYEQYF. The DNA of the CDR3 is TGTGCCAGCAGCCCTTTATACGAGCAGTACTTC.

The chain has TRBV18 and TRBJ1-1; tentative D call: TRBD1 (5 bases). Germline loops: CDR1 KGHSH, CDR2 LQKENI. The CDR3 is 13 residues long. V was pared by 2 bases and J by 3 bases, with 7 bases between. CDR3 sequence: CASSPGGDTEAFF. CDR3 DNA: TGTGCCAGCTCACCAGGGGGGGACACTGAAGCTTTCTTT.

The rearrangement uses TRBV9 and TRBJ2-7; weak D call: TRBD2 (6 bases). V dropped 3 bases and J dropped 5 bases, with 9 bases sitting between them. The germline gives CDR1 SGDLS, CDR2 YYNGEE. This CDR3 has 12 residues. CDR3 in DNA: TGTGCCAGCAGCGCGGGCGGGGACGAGCAGTACTTC. This encodes CASSAGGDEQYF.

The V gene is TRBV29-1, the J gene TRBJ1-5; TRBD1 agrees at 8 bases. CDR3 size: 13 residues. The trim removed 6 bases at V and 5 bases at J, leaving 6 bases unmatched. Per germline, CDR1 SQVTM and CDR2 ANQGSEA. In nucleotides, the CDR3 is TGCAGCGTAGGGACAGGACAGGATCAGCCCCAGCATTTT. Its protein product is CSVGTGQDQPQHF.

The V gene is TRBV7-9, the J gene TRBJ2-1; D might be TRBD2 (7 bases). The CDR3 is made up of 13 amino acids. Germline CDR1 is SEHNR and CDR2 is FQNEAQ (reference sequence). The CDR3 region has the DNA TGTGCGGGGGGGGCTAGCTCCTACAATGAGCAGTTCTTC. As protein: CAGGASSYNEQFF.

V gene TRBV19 combines with J gene TRBJ1-6, with D perhaps TRBD1 (5 bases). Trimming shortened V by 9 bases and J by 3 bases, and 12 bases separated the two germline ends. The V gene's germline CDR1 is LNHDA and CDR2 SQIVND (reference sequence). The CDR3 spans 14 residues. CDR3 sequence: CASQTVGYNSPLHF. CDR3 bases: TGTGCCAGCCAGACAGTAGGCTATAATTCACCCCTCCACTTT.

The genes are TRBV10-1 and TRBJ2-1, with D possibly matching TRBD2 (7 bases). Germline V gene lookup returns CDR1 WNHNN and CDR2 SYGVQD (reference sequence). Trimming took 4 bases from V and 9 from J, leaving 19 bases between them. The CDR3 is 15 residues long. The CDR3 DNA sequence: TGCGCCAGCAGTGGATATGTGGGGGGGCGTGTTGAGCAGTTCTTC. Its protein is CASSGYVGGRVEQFF.

The V and J genes are TRBV14 and TRBJ1-5, with 8 bases lining up with TRBD1. This CDR3 is built from 14 residues. Unmatched junction bases numbered 7, after V lost 6 bases and J lost 6 bases. In germline, CDR1 is SGHDN, CDR2 FVKESK. CDR3 sequence (DNA): TGTGCCAGCAGTCGGACAGGGTTTGGTCAGCCCCAGCATTTT. As protein: CASSRTGFGQPQHF. Together with reference TRBV14 and TRBJ1-5, the CDR3 gives the full variable domain: EAGVTQFPSHSVIEKGQTVTLRCDPISGHDNLYWYRRVMGKEIKFLLHFVKESKQDESGMPNNRFLAERTGGTYSTLKVQPAELEDSGVYFCASSRTGFGQPQHFGDGTRLSIL.

The DNA for the CDR3 is TGTGCCAGCAGTTACCAGTTGGGAGTAATCTATGGCTACACCTTC. This sequence encodes CASSYQLGVIYGYTF. The V and J genes are TRBV6-5 and TRBJ1-2; D unclear. V was trimmed by 2 bases and J by 4 bases, leaving 14 bases between them. The CDR3 is 15 amino acids. From germline, CDR1 is MNHEY and CDR2 SVGAGI.